The clone carrying this TCR beta chain showed up just once. Its antigen is still unknown. CDR3 length: 14 amino acids. Germline V gene data show CDR1 as SQVTM and CDR2 as ANQGSEA. With 7 bases removed from V and 7 bases from J, the gap between germline ends came to 20 bases. The data originate from a study of cytomegalovirus exposure and HLA in healthy donors. Findings and caveats of the study: One variant, a missense change in DCLRE1C, was linked in a later analysis to TCR beta V- and J-gene trimming. Sequencing likely produced, as an artifact, a cluster of highly shared sequence variants. An assumption of roughly uniform sequencing depth across donors underlay the presence/absence analyses. Links to common viral pathogens appeared, in a later analysis, for several of the most significant clusters.

Primers: 60 Vbeta forward and 13 Jbeta reverse. Measured with immunoSEQ multiplex PCR; TCRdb has only the in-frame clones, and not every one. The sample lists roughly 180,000 clones, approximately 86% seen once, with roughly 1.5% in the top ten. The sample was PBMCs. The TCR comes from a male donor in good health and CMV-seronegative. The chain employs TRBV29-1 and TRBJ2-1, with D perhaps matching TRBD1 (7 bases). CDR3 amino acids: CSAGRCRGENEQFF. CDR3 in DNA: TGCAGCGCTGGCCGATGCAGGGGGGAGAATGAGCAGTTCTTC.